This T cell receptor (beta chain) is drawn from a study of OX40 agonist ivuxolimab in advanced cancers. Germline assignment: CDR1 LGHNA and CDR2 YSLEER. CDR3 length: 19 residues. V was shortened by 0 bases and J by 5 bases, with 24 bases between the two germline ends. TCRdb keeps only in-frame clones here, not all; method: immunoSEQ multiplex PCR. The sample holds more than 100,000 clones; roughly nine tenths are singletons and the top ten take 0.55% to 0.7%. The sequencing here drew on CD4+ or CD8+ T cells sorted from blood, taken in a trial of the OX40 agonist ivuxolimab. V and J are TRBV4-3 and TRBJ2-3; D perhaps matches TRBD2 (5 bases). The TCR sequence derives from an adult with an advanced solid tumor such as melanoma, head and neck, liver or kidney cancer. In DNA, the CDR3 is TGCGCCAGCAGCCAAGAAGTTCCCAGGTCTAGTACCGAGGGAGATACGCAGTATTTT. This sequence encodes CASSQEVPRSSTEGDTQYF.